This TCR beta chain was retrieved from a study of cytomegalovirus exposure and HLA in healthy donors. Study-level findings and limits: A missense variant in DCLRE1C was later tied to TCR beta V- and J-gene trimming. TRBV6-2, TRBV6-3 and some other V segments were excluded as indistinguishable. It was in a later analysis that TCR association rates were seen to vary by HLA locus, highest for DRB1 and lowest for HLA-C.

V lost 1 base and J lost 10, with 20 bases in between. The CDR3 is made up of 16 amino acids. The germline V gene has CDR1 SGHNT and CDR2 YENEEA. The study ran its PCR with 60 Vbeta and 13 Jbeta primers. Clones were read by immunoSEQ multiplex PCR, and TCRdb kept only the in-frame ones, dropping some. The table includes some 150,000 clones, around three fifths detected once. As regards this clone: Its specificity is not known.

The rearrangement joins TRBV11-3 to TRBJ2-1; D might be TRBD2 (7 bases). The specimen was PBMCs. This clonotype was sampled from a woman between 25 and 40 years old in good health and CMV-seropositive. In DNA, the CDR3 is TGTGCCAGCAGCTTAGGTGGCGGGGGCCCGAAGCGGGAGCAGTTCTTC. This translates into CASSLGGGGPKREQFF. Filled out from reference TRBV11-3 and TRBJ2-1, the complete variable domain reads EAGVVQSPRYKIIEKKQPVAFWCNPISGHNTLYWYLQNLGQGPELLIRYENEEAVDDSQLPKDRFSAERLKGVDSTLKIQPAELGDSAVYLCASSLGGGGPKREQFFGPGTRLTVL.